This T cell receptor beta chain is drawn from a study of CD8 T cells in ankylosing spondylitis. Study-level points and caveats: Matched synovial fluid from ankylosing spondylitis patients was reported to be enriched for disease-linked clones. Earlier studies detected some motif variants in reactive arthritis synovial fluid and blood. Among TCR beta sequences, a motif of about 8 highly homologous variants appeared characteristic of ankylosing spondylitis blood. Relatively scarce in peripheral blood, disease-linked clones were CD8+.

There are many counts of this clonotype. Antigen: not known. Making use of molecular barcodes, quantitative 5'-RACE generated TCR beta libraries. TCRdb recomputed calls from the 5' RACE reads with MiXCR, one row per CDR3 protein. The data hold a few hundred thousand distinct CDR3 sequences, with less than 10% observed a single time. The V gene's germline CDR1 is LGHNA and CDR2 YNFKEQ. CDR3 length: 18 residues. The V segment lost 1 base and the J segment 0 bases; nucleotides outside the gene matches: 7. The rearrangement links TRBV4-2 to TRBJ2-1, with TRBD2 identical over 9 bases. The receptor was derived from a male donor with ankylosing spondylitis. Material for sequencing was blood, either unsorted or a sorted T cell fraction (not recorded which). The CDR3 DNA reads as TGTGCCAGCAGCCAAGGTGTTAGCGGGAGCCTCTCCTACAATGAGCAGTTCTTC. Its translation: CASSQGVSGSLSYNEQFF.